These T cell receptor beta chains were read from a single sample in a study of blood T cell repertoires in COVID-19. The method was immunoSEQ multiplex PCR; TCRdb's version includes in-frame clones alone and lacks a portion of them. This sample has about 130,000 clones; around 79% occur once, and the top ten carry about 5%. What was sequenced was peripheral blood. The receptors stem from a woman in her 70s with COVID-19, enrolled during active disease. The CDR3 runs from the conserved cysteine through the conserved F or W. D genes are given only for firm matches. Rows may omit the clone size; those that give it use once, few, many or a size class.

V gene	J gene	clone size	D gene	CDR3 DNA	CDR3 protein
TRBV27	TRBJ1-1	NA	NA	TGTGCCAGCAGTTTGTGGAGGGCGGGCACTGAAGCTTTCTTT	CASSLWRAGTEAFF
TRBV6-5	TRBJ2-7	NA	TRBD2	TGTGCCAGCAGCGGTAGTAGCGGGGGAGACGAGCAGTACTTC	CASSGSSGGDEQYF
TRBV2	TRBJ1-2	few	TRBD1	TGTGCCAGCAGTGTTAACGTACAGGACAGGCGCGGTGGCTACACCTTC	CASSVNVQDRRGGYTF
TRBV11-3	TRBJ1-1	once	NA	TGTGCCAGCAGCTTAGGGAGGGGATCCGGGGCTGAAGCTTTCTTT	CASSLGRGSGAEAFF
TRBV10-3	TRBJ1-1	NA	NA	TGTGCCATCAGTGCAACAAACCAGGGTTCTGAAGCTTTCTTT	CAISATNQGSEAFF
TRBV19	TRBJ1-1	once	NA	TGTGCCAGTAGTATAGACCAGGGGCCTGAAGCTTTCTTT	CASSIDQGPEAFF
TRBV15	TRBJ2-3	NA	NA	TGTGCCACCAGCCCACTCTCGGGCGGGAGCACAGATACGCAGTATTTT	CATSPLSGGSTDTQYF
TRBV5-5	TRBJ1-6	NA	NA	TGTGCCAGCAGCTTGCTAGGGGACTCCTATAATTCACCCCTCCACTTT	CASSLLGDSYNSPLHF
TRBV7-2	TRBJ2-5	NA	NA	TGTGCCAGCAGCTTACAAAGGGGGAAGGGGCCAGAGACCCAGTACTTC	CASSLQRGKGPETQYF
TRBV9	TRBJ1-1	NA	TRBD1	TGTGCCAGCAGCGTAGGGGTGAGAGGGGGCGGCACTGAAGCTTTCTTT	CASSVGVRGGGTEAFF
TRBV6-5	TRBJ1-1	NA	NA	TGTGCCAGCAGCCCGAACAGGGACACTGAAGCTTTCTTT	CASSPNRDTEAFF
TRBV2	TRBJ1-1	NA	NA	TGTGCCAGCAGTGCCCTTCGGCAGGGCGCTTTCTTT	CASSALRQGAFF
TRBV5-6	TRBJ1-2	few	NA	TGTGCCAGCAGCCACAGGGTAGGAGTAAAGGATGGCTACACCTTC	CASSHRVGVKDGYTF
TRBV5-4	TRBJ1-6	NA	NA	TGTGCCAGCAGCTTGGCAGGGGATCATTCACCCCTCCACTTT	CASSLAGDHSPLHF
TRBV7-2	TRBJ1-5	NA	TRBD1	TGTGCCAGCAGCTTAGCGTCGGGGACAGGGGTGAGTCAGCCCCAGCATTTT	CASSLASGTGVSQPQHF
TRBV6-5	TRBJ2-2	NA	NA	TGTGCCAGCAAGGTCGGGGTCACCGGGGAGCTGTTTTTT	CASKVGVTGELFF
TRBV27	TRBJ1-5	NA	TRBD1	TGTGCCAGCGGAGCCGGGACAGGGGTAAATCAGCCCCAGCATTTT	CASGAGTGVNQPQHF
TRBV12-3/TRBV12-4	TRBJ1-2	once	TRBD1	TGTGCCAGCACACAGGGGGCGGTCTATGGCTACACCTTC	CASTQGAVYGYTF
TRBV6-2/TRBV6-3	TRBJ2-1	NA	TRBD2	TGTGCCAGCAGCCCCTGGGGGGGGGTGAACAATGAGCAGTTCTTC	CASSPWGGVNNEQFF
TRBV15	TRBJ2-3	NA	NA	TGTGCCACCAGCAGAGGGCCTGCTCTTACAAGCACAGATACGCAGTATTTT	CATSRGPALTSTDTQYF
TRBV6-6	TRBJ1-5	few	TRBD1	TGTGCCAGCAGTTCTGGGACAGGGGGACAGCCCCAGCATTTT	CASSSGTGGQPQHF
TRBV2	TRBJ1-5	few	NA	TGTGCCAGCAGTGAAGGGCAGCCGGGGCAGCCCCAGCATTTT	CASSEGQPGQPQHF
TRBV7-2	TRBJ2-3	NA	NA	TGTGCCAGCAGCTTAGATAAAGATACGCAGTATTTT	CASSLDKDTQYF
TRBV28	TRBJ2-1	NA	TRBD1	TGTGCCAGCAGCCCGGGACAGGGACTCTACAATGAGCAGTTCTTC	CASSPGQGLYNEQFF
TRBV2	TRBJ1-5	few	TRBD1	TGTGCCAGCGGGACCAGGGGGGATCAGCCCCAGCATTTT	CASGTRGDQPQHF
TRBV3-1/TRBV3-2	TRBJ2-5	NA	TRBD2	TGTGCCAGCAGCCAAGTACTCAGGGCGGGGGGGGAGACCCAGTACTTC	CASSQVLRAGGETQYF
TRBV6-5	TRBJ1-5	NA	NA	TGTGCCAGCAGGCCCCCCGGAGGGGTTCAGCCCCAGCATTTT	CASRPPGGVQPQHF
TRBV29-1	TRBJ1-2	NA	NA	TGCAGCGTTGAAGCGGGGAACGGCTACACCTTC	CSVEAGNGYTF
TRBV6-6	TRBJ1-5	once	NA	TGTGCCAGCAGTAGAGCGGGGCATCAGCCCCAGCATTTT	CASSRAGHQPQHF
TRBV18	TRBJ1-1	NA	NA	TGTGCCAGTCGCGGGGGGGCTCTCAACACTGAAGCTTTCTTT	CASRGGALNTEAFF
TRBV3-1/TRBV3-2	TRBJ2-7	NA	TRBD1	TGTGCCAGCAGCCCAAGGGACAGGGAGGACGAGCAGTACTTC	CASSPRDREDEQYF
TRBV5-6	TRBJ2-1	NA	NA	TGTGCCAGCAGCTTGGCCGGGGAGACTAATCACGATGAGCAGTTCTTC	CASSLAGETNHDEQFF
TRBV19	TRBJ1-1	NA	NA	TGTGCCAGTAGTATTCCCCTAAGGGGGTTTCCTTCGAGAAACACTGAAGCTTTCTTT	CASSIPLRGFPSRNTEAFF
TRBV2	TRBJ2-7	NA	TRBD2	TGTGCCAGCGGAGCGGGGGGCCCGCTCTACGAGCAGTACTTC	CASGAGGPLYEQYF
TRBV3-1/TRBV3-2	TRBJ2-5	NA	TRBD2	TGTGCCAGCAGCCAACCCCGGGGGAGGGGTCAAGAGACCCAGTACTTC	CASSQPRGRGQETQYF
TRBV6-5	TRBJ1-2	NA	TRBD1	TGTGCCACGAAAGACAGGGCGTTTGGCTACACCTTC	CATKDRAFGYTF
TRBV24-1	TRBJ2-1	NA	TRBD2	TGTGCCACCAGTGATCTTAGGACTAGCAGAGTTCAGTTCTTC	CATSDLRTSRVQFF
TRBV2	TRBJ2-7	NA	TRBD2	TGTGCCAGCAGGACCGGGACTAGCGGTTGGTACGAGCAGTACTTC	CASRTGTSGWYEQYF
TRBV28	TRBJ1-5	NA	NA	TGTGCCAGTCCTCACCCACTTCGACAGGATAGCAATCAGCCCCAGCATTTT	CASPHPLRQDSNQPQHF
TRBV11-2	TRBJ2-3	NA	NA	TGTGCCAGCAGCTTAGAGGGGGCAGGGGGGGATACGCAGTATTTT	CASSLEGAGGDTQYF
TRBV9	TRBJ1-2	NA	TRBD1	TGTGCCAGCAGCCCTCGGACAGGAGGTAAGGGCTACACCTTC	CASSPRTGGKGYTF
TRBV3-1/TRBV3-2	TRBJ1-2	NA	NA	TGTGCCAGCAGCCAATACATTAACTATGGCTACACCTTC	CASSQYINYGYTF
TRBV5-6	TRBJ1-2	NA	TRBD1	TGTGCCAGCAGCCAACAGGGGGTGGCTGGCTACACCTTC	CASSQQGVAGYTF
TRBV4-3	TRBJ2-7	NA	NA	TGCGCCAGCAGCCTCGCCCGGCAGGCGACCCACGAGCAGTACTTC	CASSLARQATHEQYF
TRBV2	TRBJ1-1	NA	NA	TGTGCCAGCAGTGAAGCGCCAGGCGGGAGGAACACTGAAGCTTTCTTT	CASSEAPGGRNTEAFF
TRBV7-2	TRBJ1-2	NA	NA	TGTGCCAGCAGCGTATTTCATCAACCCACTAGAAAGGTGGACTATGGCTACACCTTC	CASSVFHQPTRKVDYGYTF
TRBV7-2	TRBJ2-5	NA	NA	TGTGCCAGCAGCTTAGCAACGACCAGCGGAGAGACCCAGTACTTC	CASSLATTSGETQYF
TRBV11-2	TRBJ2-2	NA	NA	TGTGCCAGCAGCCCTAAGACAGTTTCGAACACCGGGGAGCTGTTTTTT	CASSPKTVSNTGELFF
TRBV4-2	TRBJ1-6	NA	NA	TGTGCCAGCAGGCAAGAGGCCATCAATTCACCCCTCCACTTT	CASRQEAINSPLHF
TRBV11-2	TRBJ2-7	NA	TRBD1	TGTGCCAGCAGCCAAGGGACAGGGGGCTTCTACGAGCAGTACTTC	CASSQGTGGFYEQYF
TRBV11-1	TRBJ2-7	NA	NA	TGTGCCAGCAGCGCCAGGTTCTCCTACGAGCAGTACTTC	CASSARFSYEQYF
TRBV6-6	TRBJ2-5	NA	TRBD2	TGTGCCAGCATCCTAGCGGGGGGTGGGGAGACCCAGTACTTC	CASILAGGGETQYF
TRBV3-1/TRBV3-2	TRBJ2-1	NA	NA	TGTGCCAGCAGCCAAGAAGGTTCAGGCGGGAATGAGCAGTTCTTC	CASSQEGSGGNEQFF
TRBV7-2	TRBJ1-5	few	NA	TGTGCCAGCAGCTTAGTATCTAATCAGCCCCAGCATTTT	CASSLVSNQPQHF
TRBV30	TRBJ2-5	NA	NA	TGTGCCTGGACAGGGCCTGGACAAGAGACCCAGTACTTC	CAWTGPGQETQYF
TRBV9	TRBJ2-1	NA	NA	TGTGCCAGCAGCGGTATGGGCACTAATGAGCAGTTCTTC	CASSGMGTNEQFF
TRBV29-1	TRBJ1-1	NA	NA	TGCAGCGTTGACCCCACAGTGCATCCTGAAGCTTTCTTT	CSVDPTVHPEAFF
TRBV10-2	TRBJ2-5	NA	NA	TGCGCCAGCAGTGGAGGAGCGACCCAGTACTTC	CASSGGATQYF